The 32 T cell receptor beta chains presented below share a single source sample, sequenced in a study of tumor-infiltrating lymphocytes in primary liver carcinoma. The investigators made TCR beta cDNA from about 510 ng total RNA, using a constant-region primer. Construction of TCR beta libraries relied on three successive nested multiplex PCR rounds employing slightly modified ARM-PCR. The first two PCR rounds, approximately 10 cycles each, used TRBV1-TRBV30 forward primers and a C-beta reverse primer. TCRdb reprocessed the multiplex PCR reads with MiXCR, giving one entry per CDR3 protein. The repertoire holds about 310,000 distinct CDR3 sequences, with 45% to 70% as singletons. The authors took blood RNA from unsorted whole blood and also extracted germline DNA. Sequencing was carried out using peripheral blood. The receptors were sampled from a woman aged 25 to 45 with primary liver carcinoma and hepatitis B virus infection.

The chain combines TRBV2 with TRBJ2-3, with 7 bases fitting TRBD2. CDR3 length equals 17 residues. CDR1 is SNHLY, CDR2 FYNNEI, per germline. The V gene end was trimmed by 4 bases and the J gene end by 1 base; junction bases not matched to a gene: 11. DNA of the CDR3: TGTGCCAGCAGTGCAACCCTTTCTAGCGGAGGCACAGATACGCAGTATTTT. It specifies CASSATLSSGGTDTQYF.

DNA of the CDR3: TGTGCCAGCAGAGTCTACCCCAGGAGCGAAGAGACCCAGTACTTC. Translated, it gives CASRVYPRSEETQYF. This chain connects TRBV12-3 or TRBV12-4 to TRBJ2-5; no definite D call. The CDR3 is made up of 15 amino acids. Trimming left V 6 bases short and J 3 bases short, with 17 bases between.

At least ten counts were recorded for this clonotype. This sequence joins TRBV12-3 or TRBV12-4 and TRBJ1-1; a possible D gene is TRBD1 (5 bases). V was trimmed by 3 bases and J by 0 bases, leaving 17 bases between them. The CDR3 length is 17 residues. The CDR3 nucleotides are TGTGCCAGCAGTTTTGGGGACGAGCCCAGCTTGAACACTGAAGCTTTCTTT. The encoded protein is CASSFGDEPSLNTEAFF.

This clonotype came up a few times. The rearrangement links TRBV6-1 to TRBJ1-5; TRBD1 aligns across 9 bases. CDR1 is MNHNS and CDR2 is SASEGT in the germline V gene. Trimming at V came to 6 bases and at J to 6 bases, leaving 9 bases not matched to a gene. This CDR3 spans 15 amino acids. The CDR3 loop is CASRGPGQGTQPQHF. The CDR3 DNA sequence: TGTGCCAGCAGGGGCCCGGGACAGGGTACTCAGCCCCAGCATTTT.

J is TRBJ1-1 and V is TRBV24-1; a weak D match, TRBD1 (5 bases). The germline V gene has CDR1 KGHDR and CDR2 SFDVKD. Trimming shortened V by 4 bases and J by 4 bases, and 12 bases separated the two germline ends. The CDR3 consists of 14 residues. CDR3 sequence (DNA): TGTGCCACCAGTGAATCGGGCGGGGCCACTGAAGCTTTCTTT. Its protein is CATSESGGATEAFF.

This clonotype has just one count. At one end, the junction sequence differs from germline, possibly due to a read error. The chain uses TRBV6-6 and TRBJ2-2, with TRBD2 as a possible D gene (5 bases). Germline V lookup: CDR1 MNHNY, CDR2 SVGAGI (reference sequence). CDR3 size: 15 residues. The CDR3 is CASLNPGDFTGELSF. The CDR3 DNA follows: TGTGCCAGCCTCAACCCCGGGGATTTCACCGGCGAGCTGTCTTTT.

Of note for this clonotype: This may come from a read error, since a much larger clone is one base off. The V gene is TRBV12-3 or TRBV12-4, the J gene TRBJ1-2; D is unclear. CDR3 length equals 13 residues. V was shortened by 6 bases and J by 4 bases, with 12 bases between the two germline ends. The CDR3 region has the DNA TGTGCCAGCAGCTACTGGACGGGCTATGGCTACACCTTC. It yields the protein CASSYWTGYGYTF.

This clonotype was seen a few times. A read error is possible here, since a much larger clone lies one base away. The chain uses TRBV6-5 and TRBJ1-5, with D uncertain. CDR3 length: 13 residues. V was pared by 6 bases and J by 3 bases, with 9 bases between. Germline CDR1 reads MNHEY; CDR2 reads SVGAGI. The CDR3 DNA is TGTGCCAGCAGATCCGCTAACAATCAGCCCCAGCATTTT. Residues: CASRSANNQPQHF.

This clonotype was picked up a small number of times. The chain joins TRBV4-2 to TRBJ2-1; 8 bases line up with TRBD2. Germline CDR1 LGHNA, CDR2 YNFKEQ. V was clipped by 1 base and J by 4 bases; unmatched bases: 15. The CDR3 is made up of 19 amino acids. The CDR3 loop is CASSQGSWRSSGRYNEQFF. CDR3 nucleotides: TGTGCCAGCAGCCAAGGTTCCTGGAGGTCTAGCGGGCGGTACAATGAGCAGTTCTTC.

A note on this clonotype: Its ends do not fully match the called genes, so a read error is possible. The gene calls are TRBV12-3 or TRBV12-4 and TRBJ2-1; 8 bases are shared with TRBD1. This CDR3 has 13 amino acids. The CDR3, as DNA: TGTGCCACCAAGGACAGGGTGGGCAATGAGCGGTTCTTC. Its protein is CATKDRVGNERFF.

Remarks on this clonotype: Sequence at one end of the junction differs from germline and may be a read error. V gene TRBV6-5 combines with J gene TRBJ2-3; 8 nucleotides align to TRBD2. The CDR3 contains 14 residues. CDR1 is MNHEY and CDR2 is SVGAGI in the germline V gene. The CDR3, as DNA: TGCATCAGCAGTTACGACGGGAGGGCGAATACGCAGTATTTT. Amino acid sequence: CISSYDGRANTQYF.

As regards this clonotype: One junction end does not reproduce the germline sequence, and a read error may be involved. The genes are TRBV5-6 and TRBJ2-1, with D unresolved. The germline V gene encodes CDR1 SGHDT and CDR2 YYEEEE. The CDR3 length is 14 residues. DNA for the CDR3: TGTGACAGCAGCTTGGCGTGGGTCTTGGCTGAGCAGTTCTTC. It yields the protein CDSSLAWVLAEQFF. The full variable domain, completed using reference TRBV5-6 and TRBJ2-1, is DAGVTQSPTHLIKTRGQQVTLRCSPKSGHDTVSWYQQALGQGPQFIFQYYEEEERQRGNFPDRFSGHQFPNYSSELNVNALLLGDSALYLCDSSLAWVLAEQFFGPGTRLTVL.

As to this clonotype: A junction boundary mismatches the germline segment, possibly from a read error. This chain joins TRBV11-1 and TRBJ2-7; D uncertain. The CDR3 totals 17 residues. Looked up from germline, CDR1 is SGHAT and CDR2 is FQDESV (reference sequence). CDR3 bases: TGTGCCAGCAGCTTAGATTGGGGTGTACACGGTGCCTACGAGCAATACTTC. It encodes CASSLDWGVHGAYEQYF.

The chain recombines TRBV4-1 with TRBJ2-3, with D possibly being TRBD1 (5 bases). Judging by the DNA end, TRBJ1-5 fits better; the J call may be wrong. The CDR3 covers 16 residues. The V gene's germline CDR1 is MGHRA and CDR2 YSYEKL. The chain's CDR3 is CASSQDMGDRSDTQHF. The CDR3 nucleotides read TGCGCCAGCAGCCAAGATATGGGGGATCGATCAGATACGCAGCATTTT.

This clonotype was detected only a few times. V gene TRBV7-9 combines with J gene TRBJ2-5; 13 nucleotides match TRBD2. V lost 3 bases, J lost 5 bases, and 3 bases stayed unmatched. The CDR3 is 15 residues long. Germline V CDR1 and CDR2: SEHNR, FQNEAQ (reference sequence). CDR3 DNA: TGTGCCAGCAGCTTGGGACTAGCGGGAACTGAGACCCAGTACTTC. It encodes CASSLGLAGTETQYF.

The V gene is TRBV12-3 or TRBV12-4, the J gene TRBJ1-5; D unresolved. This CDR3 region has 14 residues. The V end was cut by 5 bases, the J end by 3 bases, with 11 bases between. CDR3 bases: TGTGCCAGCAGTCCTGACGGGTACAATCAGCCCCAGCATTTT. Its protein product is CASSPDGYNQPQHF.

Concerning this clonotype itself: An end of the junction does not agree with germline; a read error may underlie this. The rearrangement links TRBV11-2 to TRBJ2-3, with 10 bases matching TRBD2. The CDR3 length is 16 residues. The germline CDR1 and CDR2 sequences are SGHAT and FQNNGV. CDR3 DNA: TGTGCCAACAGCTCCGGACTAGCGGTTAGCACAGATACGCAATATTTT. Its translation is CANSSGLAVSTDTQYF.

This clonotype was seen just once. The junction departs from the called germline gene at one end, perhaps through a read error. The rearrangement uses TRBV5-4 and TRBJ2-3; maybe TRBD1 (5 bases). Germline V lookup: CDR1 SGHNT, CDR2 YYREEE (reference sequence). CDR3 size: 17 residues. CDR3 nucleotide sequence: TGTGCCAGCAGCGTAGACGGACACCCTCCACTCACAGATACGCAGTACTTT. It yields the protein CASSVDGHPPLTDTQYF.

The chain employs TRBV6-2 or TRBV6-3 and TRBJ2-3; D call uncertain. Germline-derived CDR1 and CDR2 are MNHEY and SVGEGT. V was cut by 7 bases and J by 4 bases, with 15 bases left in between. This CDR3 is 14 amino acids long. Here the CDR3 reads CASKLQRLADTQYF. The DNA for the CDR3 is TGTGCCAGCAAACTACAACGCTTGGCAGATACGCAGTATTTT.

In its sample, this clonotype was seen many times. V gene TRBV29-1 combines with J gene TRBJ1-2; D remains unclear. V was clipped by 2 bases and J by 7 bases, with 2 bases between them. This CDR3 has 9 residues. Per germline, CDR1 SQVTM and CDR2 ANQGSEA. The CDR3 spells CSVETGYTF. CDR3 nucleotide sequence: TGCAGCGTTGAAACTGGCTACACCTTC.

This chain uses TRBV6-5 with TRBJ1-1, with D possibly being TRBD1 (6 bases). The CDR3 length is 13 residues. The germline gives CDR1 MNHEY, CDR2 SVGAGI. The V and J ends lost 8 bases and 6 bases respectively, with 16 bases between them. The DNA of the CDR3 is TGTGCCAGCTTGGGACACCTCAACGCTGAAGCTTTCTTT. Protein: CASLGHLNAEAFF.

A note on this clonotype: Germline and junction disagree at one end, which may indicate a read error. The chain has TRBV6-6 and TRBJ1-6, with TRBD1 as a possible D gene (5 bases). Germline assignment: CDR1 MNHNY and CDR2 SVGAGI (reference sequence). The CDR3 consists of 16 residues. CDR3 bases: TGTGCCAGCAGGCTCAGGGCGAACGCCTATAGTTCACCCCTCCACTTT. Its translation: CASRLRANAYSSPLHF.

A note on this clonotype: A much larger clone is a single base away; this may be a read error. CDR3 loop: CASSAAWFHAGDF. CDR3 sequence (DNA): TGTGCCAGCAGTGCGGCATGGTTTCACGCCGGGGACTTC. V and J are TRBV6-1 and TRBJ2-7; TRBD2 is a possible D gene (5 bases). The CDR3 totals 13 residues. Germline loops: CDR1 MNHNS, CDR2 SASEGT.

This clonotype was counted a few times. The chain's CDR3 is CASSEGTGRDTEAFF. The CDR3 DNA reads TGTGCCAGCAGCGAAGGGACAGGGAGGGACACTGAAGCTTTCTTT. The chain employs TRBV4-2 and TRBJ1-1; 9 bases align to TRBD1. Germline loops: CDR1 LGHNA, CDR2 YNFKEQ. CDR3 size: 15 residues. Losses at the gene ends were 5 bases for V and 3 bases for J; bases not matched to a gene: 7.

With respect to this clonotype: A junction end diverges from the germline sequence, so it may reflect a read error. The genes are TRBV4-2 and TRBJ2-3; maybe TRBD2 (6 bases). The CDR3 extends over 14 amino acids. CDR1 LGHNA and CDR2 YNFKEQ come from the germline V gene. CDR3 protein: CASSRRLVSDTLYF. The CDR3 region has the DNA TGTGCCAGCAGCCGGCGACTAGTTTCAGATACGCTGTATTTT.

The rearrangement uses TRBV6-6 and TRBJ2-1, with 16 bases that match TRBD2. J was trimmed by 9 bases and V by 5 bases; bases with no gene match: 7. CDR1 is MNHNY, CDR2 SVGAGI, per germline (reference sequence). The CDR3 length is 16 residues. The CDR3 loop is CASSTGTSGRAGEQFF. The CDR3 region has the DNA TGTGCCAGCAGTACCGGGACTAGCGGGAGGGCAGGTGAGCAGTTCTTC.

The V call is TRBV29-1, the J call TRBJ2-7; 9 bases agree with TRBD2. The junction had 5 bases not matched to a gene; V was cut back by 8 bases and J by 0 bases. Germline CDR1 SQVTM, CDR2 ANQGSEA. The CDR3 has 13 amino acids. CDR3 nucleotides: TGCAGCCGCCGACTAGCGGACTCCTACGAGCAGTACTTC. Residues: CSRRLADSYEQYF.

Turning to this clonotype: A read error may produce the germline difference seen at one junction end. The chain joins TRBV11-2 to TRBJ2-3; D is uncertain. This CDR3 is built from 15 residues. CDR1 is SGHAT, CDR2 FQNNGV, per germline. The CDR3 nucleotides read TGTGCCAGCAGCTTATTCGGGCCAGCGCCAGATATGCAGTATTTT. Protein: CASSLFGPAPDMQYF.

V and J are TRBV12-3 or TRBV12-4 and TRBJ1-3, with D unresolved. V was trimmed by 3 bases and J by 1 base, leaving 7 bases between them. This CDR3 is 14 amino acids long. The CDR3 DNA follows: TGTGCCAGCAGTTTGTACGGGTCTGGAAACACCATATATTTT. This codes for CASSLYGSGNTIYF.

There are many counts of this clonotype. CDR3 region: CASSSFAGGYGELFF. Written as DNA, the CDR3 is TGTGCCAGCAGTTCTTTCGCGGGAGGTTACGGGGAGCTGTTTTTT. The chain is built from TRBV12-3 or TRBV12-4 and TRBJ2-2, with 8 bases fitting TRBD2. This CDR3 has 15 residues. V gave up 4 bases and J gave up 7 bases; unmatched junction bases: 8.

This chain links TRBV4-3 with TRBJ2-3, with D tentatively TRBD1 (5 bases). The CDR3 is 18 amino acids. In germline, CDR1 is LGHNA, CDR2 YSLEER. The V end lost 0 bases, the J end lost 6 bases, and 22 bases lay between the germline ends. The CDR3 DNA reads TGCGCCAGCAGCCAAGATTGCCCCTCGGACACGACGGTGGATACGCAGTATTTT. As protein: CASSQDCPSDTTVDTQYF.

The gene calls are TRBV12-5 and TRBJ2-2, with D hard to call. Per the germline V gene, CDR1 is LGHNT and CDR2 is FRNRAP. V was cut by 6 bases and J by 0 bases, with 11 bases left in between. The CDR3 extends over 15 amino acids. The CDR3 DNA follows: TGTGCTAGTGGCCCGGCAGTGCCGAACACCGGGGAGCTGTTTTTT. The encoded protein is CASGPAVPNTGELFF.